This record looks at one T cell receptor (beta chain) sequence and its context. Naivety among CD8 cells was defined by CD45RO negativity and positive CCR7 selection, thereby excluding terminally differentiated effector memory CD45RA+ cells. The data were taken from a study of shared clonotypes between healthy human individuals. TCRdb's copy holds only in-frame clones and misses some; the assay was immunoSEQ multiplex PCR. Here the sample spans hundreds of thousands of clones, 95% to 98% being singletons. Sample: naive CD8+ T cells sorted from blood. This sequence originates from a man aged 30 to 39 in good health.

DNA for the CDR3: TGTGCCAGCAGCTTAGTCGGGACAGGGGGCGCAGAAGGCTATGGCTACACCTTC. This codes for CASSLVGTGGAEGYGYTF. The V gene is TRBV13, the J gene TRBJ1-2, with 12 bases aligning to TRBD1. Germline CDR1 reads PRHDT; CDR2 reads FYEKMQ (reference sequence). Unmatched junction bases numbered 10, after V lost 1 base and J lost 4 bases. The CDR3 spans 18 residues.